Listed here are 14 T cell receptor beta chains from one sample, sequenced in a study of T-cell memory formation after mild COVID-19. TCRdb independently ran MiXCR on the 5' RACE reads; one entry per CDR3 protein. Of about 310,000 distinct CDR3 sequences in the sample, roughly a fifth were seen once. The sequenced sample was PBMCs or a T cell subset sorted from them (not recorded which). The origin of the receptors is a man younger than 30 who had mild COVID-19 (a few samples of this study predate the infection). Cell type and time point are not known.

The chain is built from TRBV7-2 and TRBJ2-5; TRBD2 matches at 10 bases. The CDR3 consists of 14 residues. Looked up from germline, CDR1 is SGHTA and CDR2 is FQGNSA. The V segment lost 4 bases and the J segment 3 bases; nucleotides outside the gene matches: 2. Written as DNA, the CDR3 is TGTGCCAGCAGCTCGGGACTAGCGAAAGAGACCCAGTACTTC. Translating it yields CASSSGLAKETQYF.

The chain joins TRBV12-3 or TRBV12-4 to TRBJ2-5; D tentatively reads TRBD1 or TRBD2 (6 bases each). The V and J ends lost 8 bases and 5 bases respectively, with 21 bases between them. The CDR3 length is 15 residues. CDR3 sequence (DNA): TGTGCCAGCGCCCTTGGGGGTGGGGGGCGTGAGACCCAGTACTTC. This codes for CASALGGGGRETQYF.

A few counts support this clonotype. V is TRBV7-2 and J is TRBJ2-3; 7 nucleotides agree with TRBD2. CDR1 is SGHTA, CDR2 FQGNSA, per germline. There are 13 residues in the CDR3. V shed 5 bases, J shed 5 bases, and the junction held 4 bases outside the gene matches. CDR3 nucleotides: TGTGCCAGCAGCCCCGGGGGGATAGATACGCAGTATTTT. Its protein is CASSPGGIDTQYF.

In this sample, this clonotype turned up many times. The rearrangement links TRBV4-2 to TRBJ2-5; 13 nucleotides line up with TRBD2. In germline, CDR1 is LGHNA, CDR2 YNFKEQ. Trimming at V came to 0 bases and at J to 0 bases, leaving 4 bases not matched to a gene. The CDR3 has 18 residues. CDR3: CASSQEETSGGYQETQYF. CDR3 DNA: TGTGCCAGCAGCCAAGAGGAGACTAGCGGGGGGTACCAAGAGACCCAGTACTTC.

This clonotype was found a few times. The chain is built from TRBV12-3 or TRBV12-4 and TRBJ2-1; D is tentatively TRBD1 or TRBD2 (5 bases each). The CDR3 is 13 amino acids. Between the trimmed V and J ends, which lost 7 bases and 3 bases, there was a span of 10 bases. In nucleotides, the CDR3 is TGTGCCAGCATGGGTGGGGGCTACAATGAGCAGTTCTTC. Its protein product is CASMGGGYNEQFF.

This clonotype was picked up many times. The rearrangement links TRBV12-3 or TRBV12-4 to TRBJ2-7, with D perhaps assigned TRBD1 or TRBD2 (5 bases each). V was cut by 3 bases and J by 7 bases, with 16 bases left in between. There are 14 residues in the CDR3. CDR3 residues: CASSFPGPGREQYF. The DNA of the CDR3 is TGTGCCAGCAGTTTTCCGGGCCCGGGGCGGGAGCAGTACTTC.

This clonotype was seen many times. V is TRBV7-3 and J is TRBJ2-1; the D is unclear. The CDR3 totals 15 residues. Trimming took off 2 bases at V and 0 bases at J, with 8 bases between the two ends. Germline loops: CDR1 SGHTA, CDR2 FQGTGA. The CDR3 bases are TGTGCCAGCAGCTTAGGGCTTAGCTCCTACAATGAGCAGTTCTTC. This encodes CASSLGLSSYNEQFF. Full variable domain (outside the CDR3, taken from reference TRBV7-3 and TRBJ2-1): GAGVSQTPSNKVTEKGKYVELRCDPISGHTALYWYRQSLGQGPEFLIYFQGTGAADDSGLPNDRFFAVRPEGSVSTLKIQRTERGDSAVYLCASSLGLSSYNEQFFGPGTRLTVL.

This clonotype was detected only a few times. V usage is TRBV4-3 and J usage is TRBJ2-3; D is perhaps TRBD2 (6 bases). The CDR3 is made up of 15 amino acids. Germline CDR1 and CDR2: LGHNA and YSLEER. The germline V and J ends were trimmed by 2 bases and 3 bases, with 12 bases remaining between them. This CDR3 reads CASSQWGVGTDTQYF. The CDR3 nucleotides read TGCGCCAGCAGCCAATGGGGGGTTGGGACAGATACGCAGTATTTT.

The chain is built from TRBV28 and TRBJ2-5, with 9 bases lining up with TRBD1. The CDR3 is 15 residues long. The ends lost 6 bases at V and 2 bases at J; junction bases unmatched: 7. The germline V gene has CDR1 MDHEN and CDR2 SYDVKM. The chain's CDR3 is CASRNRDRAQETQYF. CDR3 sequence (DNA): TGTGCCAGCAGAAACCGGGACAGGGCTCAAGAGACCCAGTACTTC.

The chain links TRBV6-2 or TRBV6-3 to TRBJ2-4, with 8 bases that match TRBD2. Unmatched junction bases numbered 7, after V lost 7 bases and J lost 5 bases. The CDR3 runs to 14 residues. Germline CDR1 is MNHEY and CDR2 is SVGEGT. CDR3 amino acids: CASTSGGHQNIQYF. In DNA, the CDR3 is TGTGCCAGCACCTCGGGGGGGCATCAAAACATTCAGTACTTC.

V and J are TRBV9 and TRBJ2-3; no clear D. Germline lookup yields CDR1 SGDLS and CDR2 YYNGEE. V was clipped by 0 bases and J by 4 bases, with 6 bases between them. The CDR3 extends over 13 amino acids. CDR3 sequence (DNA): TGTGCCAGCAGCGTAGTAGAGTCAGATACGCAGTATTTT. This encodes CASSVVESDTQYF.

The CDR3 nucleotides read TGTGCCAGCAGCCTTGGACTGGGAAGCACAGATACGCAGTATTTT. Its translation is CASSLGLGSTDTQYF. V is TRBV13 and J is TRBJ2-3, with a tentative D call TRBD2 (5 bases). Trimming removed 5 bases from V and 0 bases from J, with 12 bases in between. Germline V gives CDR1 PRHDT, CDR2 FYEKMQ (reference sequence). The CDR3 is 15 residues long. The full variable domain, with the rest looked up from reference TRBV13 and TRBJ2-3, is AAGVIQSPRHLIKEKRETATLKCYPIPRHDTVYWYQQGPGQDPQFLISFYEKMQSDKGSIPDRFSAQQFSDYHSELNMSSLELGDSALYFCASSLGLGSTDTQYFGPGTRLTVL.

This clonotype was seen more than once but under ten times. This CDR3 is CASSPRSGGQETQYF. The CDR3 DNA reads as TGTGCCAGCAGCCCCAGGAGCGGGGGACAAGAGACCCAGTACTTC. The rearrangement joins TRBV7-2 to TRBJ2-5; TRBD2 matches at 8 bases. V lost 5 bases, J lost 2 bases, and 7 bases stayed unmatched. The CDR3 is 15 amino acids. CDR1 and CDR2 from the germline V gene are SGHTA and FQGNSA.

This chain uses TRBV5-1 with TRBJ2-1; no clear D. The germline V and J ends were trimmed by 4 bases and 8 bases, with 10 bases remaining between them. CDR1 is SGHRS, CDR2 YFSETQ, per germline. The length of the CDR3 is 12 residues. The CDR3 loop is CASSPPSDEQFF. The CDR3 DNA sequence: TGCGCCAGCAGCCCCCCGAGCGATGAGCAGTTCTTC.